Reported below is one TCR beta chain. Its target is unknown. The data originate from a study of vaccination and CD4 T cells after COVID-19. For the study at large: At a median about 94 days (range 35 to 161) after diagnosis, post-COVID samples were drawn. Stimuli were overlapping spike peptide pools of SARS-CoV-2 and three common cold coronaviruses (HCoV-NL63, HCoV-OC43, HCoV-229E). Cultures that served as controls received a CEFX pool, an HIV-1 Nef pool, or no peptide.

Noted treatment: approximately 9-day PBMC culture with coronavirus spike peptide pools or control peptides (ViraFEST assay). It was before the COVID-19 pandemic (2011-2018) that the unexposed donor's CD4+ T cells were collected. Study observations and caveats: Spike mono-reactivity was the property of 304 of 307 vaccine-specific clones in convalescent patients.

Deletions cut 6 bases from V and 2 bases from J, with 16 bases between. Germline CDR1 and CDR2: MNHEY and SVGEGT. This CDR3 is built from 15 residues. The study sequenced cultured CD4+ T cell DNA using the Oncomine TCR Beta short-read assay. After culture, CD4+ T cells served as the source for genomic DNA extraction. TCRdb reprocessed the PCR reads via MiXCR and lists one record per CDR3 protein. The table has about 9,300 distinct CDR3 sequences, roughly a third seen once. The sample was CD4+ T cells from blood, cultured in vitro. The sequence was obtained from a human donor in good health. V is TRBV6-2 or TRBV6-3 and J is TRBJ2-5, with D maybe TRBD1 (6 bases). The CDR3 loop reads CASRNDGTSQETQYF. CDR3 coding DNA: TGTGCCAGCAGGAACGACGGGACATCACAAGAGACCCAGTACTTC.